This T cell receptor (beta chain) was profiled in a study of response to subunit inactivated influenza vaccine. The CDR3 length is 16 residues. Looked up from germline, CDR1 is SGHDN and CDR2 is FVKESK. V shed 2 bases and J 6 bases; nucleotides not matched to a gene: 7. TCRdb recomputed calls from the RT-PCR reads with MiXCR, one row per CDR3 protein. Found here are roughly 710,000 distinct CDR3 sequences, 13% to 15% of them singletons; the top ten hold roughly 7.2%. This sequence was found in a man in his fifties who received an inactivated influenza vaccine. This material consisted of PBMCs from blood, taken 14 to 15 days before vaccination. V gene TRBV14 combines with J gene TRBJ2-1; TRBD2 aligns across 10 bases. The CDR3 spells CASSQRLAGLSNEQFF. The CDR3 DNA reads TGTGCCAGCAGCCAAAGACTAGCGGGCCTTTCCAATGAGCAGTTCTTC. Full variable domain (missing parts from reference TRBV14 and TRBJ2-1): EAGVTQFPSHSVIEKGQTVTLRCDPISGHDNLYWYRRVMGKEIKFLLHFVKESKQDESGMPNNRFLAERTGGTYSTLKVQPAELEDSGVYFCASSQRLAGLSNEQFFGPGTRLTVL.